The entry that follows covers one T cell receptor (beta chain) sequence. The sample is drawn from a study of blood T cell repertoires in COVID-19. With V trimmed by 5 bases and J by 3 bases, 4 bases remained unmatched. The germline CDR1 and CDR2 sequences are SGHRS and YFSETQ. The CDR3 loop spans 15 amino acids. Sequenced by immunoSEQ multiplex PCR; TCRdb stores in-frame clones only, minus some. The sample records approximately 100,000 clones, over 65% being singletons. The sequence was collected from a woman in her seventies with acute or convalescent COVID-19. Sequenced: peripheral blood. The rearrangement links TRBV5-1 to TRBJ2-1; 11 positions match TRBD2. The CDR3 loop reads CASSLAGGLYNEQFF. The DNA of the CDR3 is TGCGCCAGCAGTTTAGCGGGGGGGCTCTACAATGAGCAGTTCTTC.